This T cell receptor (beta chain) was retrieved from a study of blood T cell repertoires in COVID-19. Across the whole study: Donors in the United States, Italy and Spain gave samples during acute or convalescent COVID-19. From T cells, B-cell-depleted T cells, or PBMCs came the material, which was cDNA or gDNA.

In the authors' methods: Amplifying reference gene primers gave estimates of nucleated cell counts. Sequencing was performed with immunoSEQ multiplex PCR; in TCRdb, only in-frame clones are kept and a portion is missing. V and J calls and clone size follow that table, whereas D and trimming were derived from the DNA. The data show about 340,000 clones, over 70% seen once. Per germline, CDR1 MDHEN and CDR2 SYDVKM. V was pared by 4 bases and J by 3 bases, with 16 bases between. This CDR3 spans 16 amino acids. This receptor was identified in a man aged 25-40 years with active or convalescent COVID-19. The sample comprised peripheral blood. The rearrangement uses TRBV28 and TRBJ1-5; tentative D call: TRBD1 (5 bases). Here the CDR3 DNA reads TGTGCCAGCAGTTCCCGGGGGGGACGGAACAATCAGCCCCAGCATTTT. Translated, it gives CASSSRGGRNNQPQHF.